This TCR beta chain was obtained from a study of tumour-infiltrating T cells in Burkitt lymphoma. The overall study: This cohort included all epidemiological subtypes of Burkitt lymphoma. Overall and progression-free survival were predicted by productive clonality. Study-level findings and limits: Public clonotypes, several, appeared across numerous Burkitt lymphoma patients.

The repertoire was sequenced with immunoSEQ multiplex PCR; TCRdb's copy has only in-frame clones and lacks some. The sample records 45,000 to 60,000 clones, around a third being singletons. CDR3 length: 15 residues. Germline V gene data show CDR1 as SGHTA and CDR2 as FQGNSA. The V gene end was trimmed by 2 bases and the J gene end by 2 bases; junction bases not matched to a gene: 5. Concerning this clone: Its antigen remains unidentified.

V is TRBV7-2 and J is TRBJ1-1; 7 bases line up with TRBD1. This TCR came from a human donor with Burkitt lymphoma. The sequenced sample consisted of tumor tissue. The CDR3 loop reads CASSLSGGLNTEAFF. CDR3 nucleotide sequence: TGTGCCAGCAGCTTATCAGGGGGTCTAAACACTGAAGCTTTCTTT.